The 2 T cell receptor beta chains presented below share a single source sample, sequenced in a study of memory B cells and T cells in multiple sclerosis. Separate sequencing covered autoproliferating (CFSE-dim) and non-proliferating (CFSE-high) T cells from stimulus-free culture. Roughly 5x10^7 CFSE-labeled PBMCs were cultured less than 8 days unstimulated, then replicate wells were pooled. Profiling relied on immunoSEQ multiplex PCR, and the TCRdb table lists in-frame clones only, not all of them. The sample holds approximately 47,000 clones, over 75% seen once. Their specific antigens are unknown. Sequenced: PBMCs from blood kept in culture. The receptors originated from a human donor with multiple sclerosis.

The chain carries TRBV9 and TRBJ2-1; TRBD1 aligns across 8 bases. The germline gives CDR1 SGDLS, CDR2 YYNGEE. The trim removed 3 bases at V and 4 bases at J, leaving 6 bases unmatched. The CDR3 runs 15 residues. Written as DNA, the CDR3 is TGTGCCAGCAGCGCTCGGACAGGGCCATACAATGAGCAGTTCTTC. It specifies CASSARTGPYNEQFF.

This clone came up once. V and J are TRBV5-1 and TRBJ1-1; 8 positions match TRBD1. Germline V gene sequence: CDR1 SGHRS, CDR2 YFSETQ. V lost 4 bases, J lost 11 bases, and 13 bases stayed unmatched. This CDR3 is built from 14 residues. Here the CDR3 DNA reads TGCGCCAGCAGCCCCGACAGGGGAGTAGTTTCGGCTTTCTTT. Protein product: CASSPDRGVVSAFF.